This T cell receptor beta chain was captured by sequencing in a study of identical twins. Findings and limits, study-wide: Alpha sequences out of frame and shared by twins had excess low generation probability. The study drew conclusions from cross-sectional statistical analysis, not from following the same donors.

Template switching (which added a universal primer site) was used, and cDNA carried unique molecular identifiers. Each CDR3 protein gets one entry after TCRdb re-called the 5' RACE reads with MiXCR. The profile shows approximately 300,000 distinct CDR3 sequences, roughly 10% of them singletons. The CDR3 sequence is 19 residues long. With 6 bases clipped from V and 3 bases from J, the junction kept 11 bases outside the gene matches. Germline CDR1 SQVTM, CDR2 ANQGSEA. A note on this clonotype: The antigen is undetermined.

The same specimen was also included in a second study, on yellow fever vaccine responses in identical twins.

The receptor was derived from a woman in her late teens or twenties in good health. The chain combines TRBV29-1 with TRBJ2-6, with 16 bases that match TRBD2. Sequences were obtained from CD8+ T cells sorted from blood. CDR3 residues: CSVVGLAGGPIGGANVLTF. The CDR3 nucleotides read TGCAGCGTAGTGGGACTAGCGGGAGGGCCTATAGGTGGGGCCAACGTCCTGACTTTC.